The rows below give T cell receptor beta chains drawn from one sample of a study of T cell responses to AZD1222 COVID-19 vaccine. Sequencing was performed with immunoSEQ multiplex PCR; in TCRdb, only in-frame clones are kept and a portion is missing. The sample lists roughly 130,000 clones, around 84% occurring once. The sample in question was peripheral blood, obtained on day 0 of AZD1222 vaccination. The receptors originated from an adult in good health. CDR3s include the opening cysteine and the closing phenylalanine or tryptophan. The order of the fields is D gene, J gene, V gene, clone size, CDR3 protein, CDR3 DNA. The D gene is left open where the match is weak. Size values are once, few and many counts, or a class for expanded clones, and some rows have none.

d_call: TRBD1; j_call: TRBJ1-4; v_call: TRBV19; clone_size: .; cdr3_aa: CASSITGAGEKLFF; cdr3_nt: TGTGCCAGTAGTATAACAGGGGCGGGAGAAAAACTGTTTTTT
d_call: .; j_call: TRBJ2-7; v_call: TRBV9; clone_size: .; cdr3_aa: CASSVGGGRGGYEQYF; cdr3_nt: TGTGCCAGCAGCGTAGGAGGGGGCAGGGGAGGCTACGAGCAGTACTTC
d_call: TRBD1; j_call: TRBJ1-2; v_call: TRBV7-9; clone_size: few; cdr3_aa: CASSYDRGGGYTF; cdr3_nt: TGTGCCAGCAGCTACGACAGGGGGGGCGGCTACACCTTC
d_call: .; j_call: TRBJ2-7; v_call: TRBV12-2; clone_size: few; cdr3_aa: CASRLVYLGIAIYEQYF; cdr3_nt: TGTGCAAGTCGCTTAGTGTACCTGGGAATAGCCATATACGAGCAGTACTTC
d_call: .; j_call: TRBJ2-5; v_call: TRBV7-2; clone_size: once; cdr3_aa: CASSLAAGRETQYF; cdr3_nt: TGTGCCAGCAGCTTAGCAGCTGGGCGGGAGACCCAGTACTTC
d_call: .; j_call: TRBJ1-2; v_call: TRBV19; clone_size: .; cdr3_aa: CASSNNRYGYTF; cdr3_nt: TGTGCCAGTAGTAACAATCGCTATGGCTACACCTTC
d_call: TRBD1; j_call: TRBJ1-1; v_call: TRBV5-4; clone_size: .; cdr3_aa: CASSRDRMNTEAFF; cdr3_nt: TGTGCCAGCAGCCGGGACAGGATGAACACTGAAGCTTTCTTT
d_call: .; j_call: TRBJ1-1; v_call: TRBV9; clone_size: .; cdr3_aa: CASSVTGNTEAFF; cdr3_nt: TGTGCCAGCAGCGTGACAGGGAACACTGAAGCTTTCTTT
d_call: TRBD1; j_call: TRBJ2-1; v_call: TRBV27; clone_size: .; cdr3_aa: CASSFVTGVNEQFF; cdr3_nt: TGTGCCAGCAGTTTCGTGACAGGGGTCAATGAGCAGTTCTTC
d_call: TRBD1; j_call: TRBJ1-4; v_call: TRBV9; clone_size: .; cdr3_aa: CASSVGGGAGEKLFF; cdr3_nt: TGTGCCAGCAGCGTTGGAGGGGGCGCGGGTGAAAAACTGTTTTTT
d_call: .; j_call: TRBJ1-2; v_call: TRBV18; clone_size: .; cdr3_aa: CASSPPHESGYTF; cdr3_nt: TGTGCCAGCTCACCACCGCATGAAAGTGGCTACACCTTC
d_call: TRBD1; j_call: TRBJ1-2; v_call: TRBV19; clone_size: .; cdr3_aa: CASSMGTETNYGYTF; cdr3_nt: TGTGCCAGTAGTATGGGGACAGAAACTAACTATGGCTACACCTTC
d_call: .; j_call: TRBJ1-5; v_call: TRBV6-9; clone_size: .; cdr3_aa: CASSSVSTLGQINQPQHF; cdr3_nt: TGTGCCAGCAGTTCAGTCTCGACCCTCGGACAGATCAATCAGCCCCAGCATTTT
d_call: .; j_call: TRBJ2-1; v_call: TRBV6-5; clone_size: .; cdr3_aa: CASSDGVSYNEQFF; cdr3_nt: TGTGCCAGTTCGGACGGGGTTTCCTACAATGAGCAGTTCTTC
d_call: .; j_call: TRBJ1-5; v_call: TRBV2; clone_size: .; cdr3_aa: CASTFSGNQPQHF; cdr3_nt: TGTGCCAGCACTTTCTCCGGAAATCAGCCCCAGCATTTT
d_call: .; j_call: TRBJ1-6; v_call: TRBV7-6; clone_size: .; cdr3_aa: CASSRGGTDSPLHF; cdr3_nt: TGTGCCAGCAGTAGAGGGGGGACGGATTCACCCCTCCACTTT
d_call: .; j_call: TRBJ1-1; v_call: TRBV6-5; clone_size: .; cdr3_aa: CASSSVSTEAFF; cdr3_nt: TGTGCCAGCAGTTCCGTGAGCACTGAAGCTTTCTTT
d_call: TRBD1; j_call: TRBJ1-2; v_call: TRBV6-6; clone_size: .; cdr3_aa: CASSSGQGVDGYTF; cdr3_nt: TGTGCCAGCAGTTCGGGACAGGGGGTGGATGGCTACACCTTC
d_call: .; j_call: TRBJ1-2; v_call: TRBV5-1; clone_size: .; cdr3_aa: CASSLSMDPYGYTF; cdr3_nt: TGCGCCAGCAGCTTAAGCATGGACCCCTATGGCTACACCTTC
d_call: TRBD2; j_call: TRBJ2-5; v_call: TRBV7-3; clone_size: .; cdr3_aa: CASSLGRGGSETQYF; cdr3_nt: TGTGCCAGCAGCTTAGGTCGCGGGGGGTCGGAGACCCAGTACTTC
d_call: TRBD2; j_call: TRBJ2-1; v_call: TRBV2; clone_size: .; cdr3_aa: CASTGTSGLDEQFF; cdr3_nt: TGTGCCAGCACAGGGACTAGCGGATTGGATGAGCAGTTCTTC
d_call: .; j_call: TRBJ1-1; v_call: TRBV9; clone_size: .; cdr3_aa: CASSVQGEGEAFF; cdr3_nt: TGTGCCAGCAGCGTACAGGGTGAAGGGGAAGCTTTCTTT
d_call: .; j_call: TRBJ2-3; v_call: TRBV6-4; clone_size: .; cdr3_aa: CASSDGHRTDTQYF; cdr3_nt: TGTGCCAGCAGTGACGGACATCGCACAGATACGCAGTATTTT
d_call: .; j_call: TRBJ1-5; v_call: TRBV12-3/TRBV12-4; clone_size: .; cdr3_aa: CASSRGARAQHF; cdr3_nt: TGTGCCAGCAGCCGGGGCGCTCGGGCCCAGCATTTT
d_call: .; j_call: TRBJ1-1; v_call: TRBV7-3; clone_size: .; cdr3_aa: CASSSPGAEAFF; cdr3_nt: TGTGCCAGCAGCTCCCCCGGGGCTGAAGCTTTCTTT
d_call: .; j_call: TRBJ1-1; v_call: TRBV5-1; clone_size: .; cdr3_aa: CASSTNTEAFF; cdr3_nt: TGCGCCAGCAGCACCAACACTGAAGCCTTCTTT
d_call: TRBD2; j_call: TRBJ2-5; v_call: TRBV7-2; clone_size: .; cdr3_aa: CASSRLAGEETQYF; cdr3_nt: TGTGCCAGCAGCAGACTAGCGGGAGAAGAGACCCAGTACTTC
d_call: .; j_call: TRBJ1-2; v_call: TRBV19; clone_size: few; cdr3_aa: CASSSTVTNYGYTF; cdr3_nt: TGTGCCAGTAGTTCTACGGTTACTAACTATGGCTACACCTTC
d_call: .; j_call: TRBJ2-7; v_call: TRBV28; clone_size: many; cdr3_aa: CASSPTVSYEQYF; cdr3_nt: TGTGCCAGCAGTCCTACAGTTTCCTACGAGCAGTACTTC
d_call: .; j_call: TRBJ1-1; v_call: TRBV6-5; clone_size: .; cdr3_aa: CASSANRDPGGVF; cdr3_nt: TGTGCCAGCAGCGCTAACCGGGACCCCGGGGGAGTCTTT
d_call: TRBD1; j_call: TRBJ2-3; v_call: TRBV12-3/TRBV12-4; clone_size: .; cdr3_aa: CASSPDRGDTQYF; cdr3_nt: TGTGCCAGCAGCCCGGACAGGGGGGATACGCAGTATTTT